The entry below describes one T cell receptor (beta chain). Antigen: not known. The CDR3 sequence is 14 residues long. After removal of 3 bases from V and 3 bases from J, the junction contained 4 bases not matched to a gene. CDR1 is MNHEY, CDR2 SMNVEV, per germline (reference sequence). Profiling relied on immunoSEQ multiplex PCR, and the TCRdb table lists in-frame clones only, not all of them. The profile shows some 76,000 clones, nearly 95% of them singletons. The sample comes from a study of OX40 agonist ivuxolimab in advanced cancers. General observations from the study: Several nonresponders also turned out to have low normalized T-cell clonal expansion. More expanded clones were seen, on average, in CD8+ T cells than in CD4+.

The chain is built from TRBV27 and TRBJ1-2; 7 bases are shared with TRBD1. Sequenced here: CD4+ or CD8+ T cells sorted from blood, sampled in a trial of the OX40 agonist ivuxolimab. This TCR was recovered from an adult with an advanced solid tumor such as melanoma, head and neck, liver or kidney cancer. The DNA of the CDR3 is TGTGCCAGCAGTTTCAGGGGGGGAGACTATGGCTACACCTTC. The encoded protein is CASSFRGGDYGYTF.